This T cell receptor beta chain was recorded in a study of control samples from healthy donors and cancer patients. This table comes from immunoSEQ multiplex PCR, and its TCRdb copy is limited to in-frame clones, with some not included. The table has some 130,000 clones, 90% to 95% seen once. Trimming shortened V by 5 bases and J by 7 bases, and 14 bases separated the two germline ends. The germline CDR1 and CDR2 sequences are MDHEN and SYDVKM. This CDR3 spans 13 amino acids. This clonotype was sampled from a man aged 45 to 65 with head and neck cancer. The rearrangement links TRBV28 to TRBJ1-2; D gene uncertain. Sequencing was performed on PBMCs. CDR3 nucleotide sequence: TGTGCCAGCAGTCTCGGACCGTTTAGTGGCTACACCTTC. Translation gives CASSLGPFSGYTF.